The table lists the clone carrying this T cell receptor (beta chain) with a few counts. This CDR3 contains 13 residues. Looked up from germline, CDR1 is GTSNPN and CDR2 is SVGIG (reference sequence). Unmatched junction bases numbered 6, after V lost 3 bases and J lost 6 bases. These data are taken from a study of T-cell reconstitution after alpha-beta-depleted transplantation in children. Researchers prepared the TCRbeta library using unique molecular identifiers, the study reports. A single record per CDR3 protein comes from TCRdb applying MiXCR to the PCR reads. The sample records around 380,000 distinct CDR3 sequences, approximately 10% being singletons.

The V gene is TRBV30, the J gene TRBJ1-1, with 8 bases that match TRBD1. Material: PBMCs from the stem cell graft donor, obtained from the stem cell graft. The source of this sequence is a human donor who donated a stem cell graft to a child with acute myeloid leukemia. The CDR3 nucleotides are TGTGCCTGGAGCACCAGGGGGCTCGCTGAAGCTTTCTTT. Translating it yields CAWSTRGLAEAFF.